A single sample is the source of the 30 T cell receptor beta chains below, sequenced in a study of CXCR3-negative and CXCR3-positive naive CD8 T cells (dated by TCRdb to the late 2010s). Instrument used: NextSeq 550. The Human TCR Profiling Kit (MiLaboratory) was used to make UMI-labeled 5' RACE TRB cDNA libraries. The reads went through TCRdb reprocessing, and each CDR3 protein sequence gets one entry with no DNA. The sample's table covers 75,000 to 100,000 distinct CDR3 sequences. The ten largest clones capture around 1.4% of the sample. Source material: naive CXCR3- CD8+ T cells from blood. The cell subset or site label corresponds to: CD45RO-CCR7+CD27+CD95- naive CD8+ T cells lacking CXCR3 (TNR3-). All receptors derive from a human donor in good health. Some clones in this sample may be carry-over from other donors' samples.

V and J are TRBV28 and TRBJ1-2; TCRdb designates TRBD1, a call that cannot be tested without DNA. The CDR3 is made up of 15 amino acids. CDR1 is MDHEN, CDR2 SYDVKM, per germline. The CDR3 spells CASSPPTGVNYGYTF.

The chain has TRBV4-2 and TRBJ2-7; checking the TCRdb D call of TRBD1 is not possible without DNA. The CDR3 is 15 amino acids. CDR1 is LGHNA, CDR2 YNFKEQ, per germline. CDR3 sequence: CASSQVDGGEYEQYF.

The CDR3 region is CASSSLVNEQFF. The chain combines TRBV7-9 with TRBJ2-1. Germline lookup yields CDR1 SEHNR and CDR2 FQNEAQ (reference sequence). The CDR3 has 12 residues.

The CDR3 protein is CASSQDADRNEKLFF. This rearrangement joins TRBV7-9 to TRBJ1-4. Germline CDR1 SEHNR, CDR2 FQNEAQ (reference sequence). The CDR3 loop spans 15 amino acids.

The chain combines TRBV7-9 with TRBJ1-1; TCRdb proposes TRBD1, but this gene call is untestable without DNA. The V gene's germline CDR1 is SEHNR and CDR2 FQNEAQ (reference sequence). The CDR3 is 18 amino acids. CDR3 protein: CASSPLQGRGRGDTEAFF.

The chain combines TRBV5-1 with TRBJ2-1. The CDR3 has 15 amino acids. Germline CDR1 reads SGHRS; CDR2 reads YFSETQ. The CDR3: CASSAETKSYNEQFF.

The chain is built from TRBV20-1 and TRBJ2-1; checking the TCRdb D call of TRBD1 is not possible without DNA. The CDR3 sequence is 19 residues long. Germline V gene sequence: CDR1 DFQATT, CDR2 SNEGSKA (reference sequence). CDR3 residues: CSARDAGGADNPNYNEQFF.

J is TRBJ2-2 and V is TRBV6-2 or TRBV6-3. The CDR3 contains 13 residues. The germline gives CDR1 MNHEY, CDR2 SVGEGT. CDR3 amino acids: CASERQNTGELFF.

The CDR3 is CASSKVSGQINSYNSPLHF. This chain joins TRBV21-1 and TRBJ1-6; TCRdb lists TRBD1, though no DNA is available to test this call. TRBV21-1 is marked as a pseudogene. This CDR3 region has 19 residues.

The CDR3 sequence: CASSNKDRGRLSGELFF. V is TRBV21-1 and J is TRBJ2-2; lacking DNA, the TRBD1 call made by TCRdb goes unchecked. TRBV21-1 is a known pseudogene. CDR3 length equals 17 residues.

V is TRBV7-3 and J is TRBJ2-3; TCRdb's D call of TRBD2 is untestable without DNA. The CDR3 spans 17 residues. Germline CDR1 is SGHTA and CDR2 is FQGTGA. The CDR3 is CASSQGLAGSSTDTQYF. Complete variable domain (other parts from reference TRBV7-3 and TRBJ2-3): GAGVSQTPSNKVTEKGKYVELRCDPISGHTALYWYRQSLGQGPEFLIYFQGTGAADDSGLPNDRFFAVRPEGSVSTLKIQRTERGDSAVYLCASSQGLAGSSTDTQYFGPGTRLTVL.

The chain joins TRBV7-2 to TRBJ2-7; TCRdb returns TRBD1, unconfirmable since there is no DNA. The CDR3 sequence is 15 residues long. Germline V gene sequence: CDR1 SGHTA, CDR2 FQGNSA. This CDR3 reads CASSSPWDRDYEQYF.

This chain uses TRBV29-1 with TRBJ2-5. Germline CDR1 reads SQVTM; CDR2 reads ANQGSEA. There are 15 residues in the CDR3. The CDR3 sequence is CSVDGVDVDQETQYF.

The chain uses TRBV5-5 and TRBJ2-7; TCRdb reports TRBD2, a call that lacks DNA to check it against. This CDR3 is built from 15 residues. Germline V gives CDR1 SGHKS, CDR2 YYEKEE (reference sequence). The CDR3 region is CASSASGTNSYEQYF.

This chain joins TRBV29-1 and TRBJ2-1; TCRdb returns TRBD1, unconfirmable since there is no DNA. Germline lookup yields CDR1 SQVTM and CDR2 ANQGSEA. The CDR3 length is 13 residues. Here the CDR3 reads CSVEDQDMPEQSF.

This chain connects TRBV20-1 to TRBJ2-1; with no DNA, the TCRdb D assignment of TRBD1 cannot be verified. CDR1 and CDR2 from the germline V gene are DFQATT and SNEGSKA (reference sequence). This CDR3 is 18 amino acids long. CDR3 region: CSAIRYRAGQNSYNEQFF.

V and J are TRBV3-1 and TRBJ2-5; TCRdb outputs TRBD2, but without DNA this stays unchecked. Germline V gives CDR1 LGHDT, CDR2 YNNKEL (reference sequence). The CDR3 loop spans 17 amino acids. The CDR3 here is CASSQPWEAEEQETQYF.

J is TRBJ2-7 and V is TRBV5-1; TCRdb gives TRBD1 as the D gene, but with no DNA this cannot be confirmed. Germline V gene data show CDR1 as SGHRS and CDR2 as YFSETQ. The CDR3 is 14 residues long. The CDR3 loop reads CASSFAGGNYEQYF.

The J gene is TRBJ1-2, the V gene TRBV29-1. The CDR3 is 15 residues long. Germline assignment: CDR1 SQVTM and CDR2 ANQGSEA. CDR3 amino acids: CSVEDFGTRPYGYTF. The full variable domain, in which reference TRBV29-1 and TRBJ1-2 provide the parts outside the CDR3, is SAVISQKPSRDICQRGTSLTIQCQVDSQVTMMFWYRQQPGQSLTLIATANQGSEATYESGFVIDKFPISRPNLTFSTLTVSNMSPEDSSIYLCSVEDFGTRPYGYTFGSGTRLTVV.

The chain joins TRBV28 to TRBJ1-3; TCRdb names TRBD1, which stays unverified in the absence of DNA. The CDR3 is made up of 17 amino acids. The V gene's germline CDR1 is MDHEN and CDR2 SYDVKM. CDR3 in amino acids: CASSLWSDRSSGNTIYF.

The chain is built from TRBV29-1 and TRBJ2-7; the TRBD2 assignment by TCRdb is unverifiable without DNA. Looked up from germline, CDR1 is SQVTM and CDR2 is ANQGSEA. The CDR3 has 18 residues. The CDR3 here is CSVEDPASGGLSSYEQYF.

The chain couples TRBV7-2 to TRBJ1-3; TCRdb's D call, TRBD1, is unchecked because there is no DNA. CDR1 and CDR2 (germline): SGHTA, FQGNSA. The CDR3 extends over 14 amino acids. The chain's CDR3 is CASTLQGWGNTIYF.

The V gene is TRBV4-1, the J gene TRBJ1-2. Per germline, CDR1 MGHRA and CDR2 YSYEKL. The CDR3 has 16 residues. This chain's CDR3 is CASSQDPGLTNYGYTF.

The chain links TRBV28 to TRBJ2-5; TCRdb lists TRBD2, though no DNA is available to test this call. Germline V gives CDR1 MDHEN, CDR2 SYDVKM. CDR3 length equals 15 residues. CDR3: CASRNTGRARETQYF.

This rearrangement joins TRBV5-1 to TRBJ2-5; TCRdb calls TRBD2, which cannot be checked without DNA. CDR3 size: 18 residues. Germline V gene data show CDR1 as SGHRS and CDR2 as YFSETQ. This chain's CDR3 is CASSLDQLLAGYRETQYF.

The V and J genes are TRBV6-5 and TRBJ2-5; TCRdb proposes TRBD1, but this gene call is untestable without DNA. Germline assignment: CDR1 MNHEY and CDR2 SVGAGI. The CDR3 sequence is 13 residues long. The CDR3 here is CASSVDREETQYF.

The rearrangement links TRBV14 to TRBJ2-6; TCRdb designates TRBD1, a call that cannot be tested without DNA. Germline V gene data show CDR1 as SGHDN and CDR2 as FVKESK. CDR3 length: 17 amino acids. CDR3 sequence reads: CASSQDHRGHGANVLTF.

The rearrangement links TRBV6-2 or TRBV6-3 to TRBJ2-7; TCRdb reports TRBD2, a call that lacks DNA to check it against. The CDR3 is made up of 15 amino acids. The germline V gene has CDR1 MNHEY and CDR2 SVGEGT. The chain's CDR3 is CASSYSSGGAYEQYF.

The chain combines TRBV28 with TRBJ1-2; TCRdb selects TRBD1, and the lack of DNA leaves this call unchecked. CDR3 length equals 13 residues. Germline V lookup: CDR1 MDHEN, CDR2 SYDVKM. CDR3 loop: CASSLRGGDGYTF.

The V call is TRBV21-1, the J call TRBJ2-4; TCRdb names TRBD1, which stays unverified in the absence of DNA. TRBV21-1 is a known pseudogene. This CDR3 comprises 13 residues. The CDR3 sequence: CASSKEIGPLQYF.